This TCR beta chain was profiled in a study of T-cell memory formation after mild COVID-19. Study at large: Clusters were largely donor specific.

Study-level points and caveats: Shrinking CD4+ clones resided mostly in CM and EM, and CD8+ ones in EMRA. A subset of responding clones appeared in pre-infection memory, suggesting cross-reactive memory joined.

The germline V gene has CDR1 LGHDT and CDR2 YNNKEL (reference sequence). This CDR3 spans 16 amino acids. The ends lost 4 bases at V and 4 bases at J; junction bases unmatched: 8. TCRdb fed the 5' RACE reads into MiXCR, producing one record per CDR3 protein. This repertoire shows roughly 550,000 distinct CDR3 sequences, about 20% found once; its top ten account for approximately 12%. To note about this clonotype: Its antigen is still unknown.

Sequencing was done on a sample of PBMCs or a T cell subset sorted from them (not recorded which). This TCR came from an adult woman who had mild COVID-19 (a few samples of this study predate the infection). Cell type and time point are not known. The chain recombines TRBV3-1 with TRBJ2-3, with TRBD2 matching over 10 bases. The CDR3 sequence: CASSLQSGGAADTQYF. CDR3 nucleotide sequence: TGTGCCAGCAGCCTACAGAGCGGGGGGGCAGCAGATACGCAGTATTTT.